The 28 T cell receptor beta chains below come from one sample, sequenced in a study of shared clonotypes between healthy human individuals. The method was immunoSEQ multiplex PCR; TCRdb's version includes in-frame clones alone and lacks a portion of them. The data contain about 960,000 clones, less than 85% of them singletons. Sequencing used memory CD4+ T cells sorted from blood. Subset given: CD45RA-negative fraction. The source is a man younger than 35 in good health.

With respect to this clone: This specimen includes other DNA sequences encoding the same CDR3. The chain combines TRBV30 with TRBJ1-5, with 8 bases matching TRBD1. V shed 2 bases and J 4 bases; nucleotides not matched to a gene: 1. Germline V gene data show CDR1 as GTSNPN and CDR2 as SVGIG (reference sequence). The CDR3 runs to 13 residues. The CDR3 reads CAWSRDRNQPQHF. The CDR3 DNA reads TGTGCCTGGAGTCGGGACAGGAATCAGCCCCAGCATTTT.

The chain has TRBV6-5 and TRBJ1-6, with D possibly TRBD1 on 6 matching bases. Per germline, CDR1 MNHEY and CDR2 SVGAGI. This CDR3 spans 15 amino acids. V was clipped by 4 bases and J by 10 bases, with 17 bases between them. The CDR3 DNA follows: TGTGCCAGCAGTTCCCAGGGGATGGTTTACTCACCCCTCCACTTT. Its translation: CASSSQGMVYSPLHF.

The CDR3 nucleotides read TGTGCCAGCAGCTCCGCGACTAGCGGGAGGGAAAACATTCAGTACTTC. Amino acids: CASSSATSGRENIQYF. The chain combines TRBV5-4 with TRBJ2-4, with 14 bases that match TRBD2. V shed 3 bases, J shed 5 bases, and the junction held 4 bases outside the gene matches. The CDR3 has 16 amino acids. CDR1 SGHNT and CDR2 YYREEE come from the germline V gene (reference sequence).

For this clone: This same CDR3 is encoded by further DNA sequences in the sample. The V and J genes are TRBV29-1 and TRBJ1-3, with D possibly being TRBD1 (6 bases). V was clipped by 4 bases and J by 0 bases, with 10 bases between them. Germline CDR1 reads SQVTM; CDR2 reads ANQGSEA. CDR3 length: 14 residues. The CDR3 is CSVAGQSSGNTIYF. CDR3 coding DNA: TGCAGCGTTGCCGGACAGTCCTCTGGAAACACCATATATTTT.

For this clone: Other DNA sequences in this sample translate to the same CDR3. This chain joins TRBV7-2 and TRBJ1-2; 8 bases agree with TRBD1. The CDR3 length is 14 residues. Per germline, CDR1 SGHTA and CDR2 FQGNSA. V lost 5 bases to trimming and J lost 5 bases; unmatched junction nucleotides: 7. The CDR3 loop reads CASSPGQGGYGYTF. The CDR3 nucleotides read TGTGCCAGCAGCCCAGGACAGGGTGGATATGGCTACACCTTC.

CDR3 protein: CASRGQGAGPMAFF. DNA for the CDR3: TGTGCCAGCAGGGGCCAGGGGGCCGGACCAATGGCTTTCTTT. The chain carries TRBV28 and TRBJ1-1, with 8 bases fitting TRBD1. V lost 6 bases to trimming and J lost 11 bases; unmatched junction nucleotides: 14. Germline values: CDR1 MDHEN, CDR2 SYDVKM. CDR3 length: 14 residues.

The chain combines TRBV7-9 with TRBJ2-2; D gene ambiguous. Germline assignment: CDR1 SEHNR and CDR2 FQNEAQ (reference sequence). CDR3 length equals 14 residues. V shed 0 bases and J shed 5 bases, with 7 bases lying between them. This CDR3 is CASSLAAGTGELFF. Written as DNA, the CDR3 is TGTGCCAGCAGCTTAGCGGCAGGAACCGGGGAGCTGTTTTTT.

This clone was counted only a few times. The chain uses TRBV5-1 and TRBJ1-2; D might be TRBD1 (6 bases). The CDR3 runs 12 residues. V lost 4 bases, J lost 5 bases, and 9 bases lay in between. The germline V gene has CDR1 SGHRS and CDR2 YFSETQ. The CDR3 protein is CASSKDSYGYTF. The DNA for the CDR3 is TGCGCCAGCAGCAAGGACAGTTATGGCTACACCTTC.

This clone has just a few counts. This chain joins TRBV5-5 and TRBJ1-1; TRBD1 might be the D (5 bases). With 5 bases removed from V and 7 bases from J, the gap between germline ends came to 18 bases. The CDR3 runs 14 residues. The germline CDR1 and CDR2 sequences are SGHKS and YYEKEE (reference sequence). The CDR3 loop is CASRGAFGLGEAFF. The DNA for the CDR3 is TGTGCCAGCAGAGGGGCTTTTGGGCTCGGTGAAGCTTTCTTT.

This clone was recorded only once. The chain is built from TRBV5-6 and TRBJ2-7, with TRBD1 matching over 7 bases. Germline CDR1 is SGHDT and CDR2 is YYEEEE. The CDR3 spans 15 residues. Losses at the gene ends were 0 bases for V and 0 bases for J; bases not matched to a gene: 3. The CDR3 DNA follows: TGTGCCAGCAGCTTGGCCGGACAGGCCTCCTACGAGCAGTACTTC. Protein: CASSLAGQASYEQYF.

The rearrangement links TRBV7-9 to TRBJ2-2, with TRBD1 matching over 7 bases. This CDR3 has 17 amino acids. The trim removed 5 bases at V and 7 bases at J, leaving 16 bases unmatched. The V gene's germline CDR1 is SEHNR and CDR2 FQNEAQ (reference sequence). The CDR3 DNA reads as TGTGCCAGCAGCCTATTAAGGGACAGTTATTCCATCGGGGAGCTGTTTTTT. Its translation: CASSLLRDSYSIGELFF.

CDR3 region: CASSPLRGNEQFF. In nucleotides, the CDR3 is TGCGCCAGCAGCCCCCTTAGAGGCAATGAGCAGTTCTTC. The chain recombines TRBV5-1 with TRBJ2-1; no clear D. The length of the CDR3 is 13 residues. The germline V gene encodes CDR1 SGHRS and CDR2 YFSETQ. Trimming cost V 4 bases and J 6 bases, with 11 bases left between them.

This clone has just one count. The chain joins TRBV2 to TRBJ2-3; possible D gene TRBD1, 5 bases. CDR3 size: 15 residues. Germline CDR1 is SNHLY and CDR2 is FYNNEI. The V end was cut by 3 bases, the J end by 1 base, with 11 bases between. The CDR3 sequence: CASSDRAWGTDTQYF. The CDR3 DNA reads TGTGCCAGCAGTGACAGGGCTTGGGGCACAGATACGCAGTATTTT. Full variable domain (missing parts from reference TRBV2 and TRBJ2-3): EPEVTQTPSHQVTQMGQEVILRCVPISNHLYFYWYRQILGQKVEFLVSFYNNEISEKSEIFDDQFSVERPDGSNFTLKIRSTKLEDSAMYFCASSDRAWGTDTQYFGPGTRLTVL.

This chain uses TRBV4-1 with TRBJ2-7; the match to TRBD1 covers 7 bases. Per the germline V gene, CDR1 is MGHRA and CDR2 is YSYEKL. The junction had 7 bases not matched to a gene; V was cut back by 3 bases and J by 2 bases. The CDR3 runs to 15 residues. The CDR3 spells CASSQGTATTYEQYF. The CDR3 DNA sequence: TGCGCCAGCAGCCAGGGGACAGCTACCACCTACGAGCAGTACTTC.

This clone was detected only once. The chain joins TRBV6-5 to TRBJ1-2; no clear D. Germline V gene data show CDR1 as MNHEY and CDR2 as SVGAGI. The germline V and J ends were trimmed by 6 bases and 8 bases, with 16 bases remaining between them. The CDR3 has 13 residues. The CDR3 here is CASSQAPFWGYTF. CDR3 DNA: TGTGCCAGCAGCCAAGCTCCTTTCTGGGGCTACACCTTC.

V is TRBV5-6 and J is TRBJ1-2; the D is unclear. CDR1 SGHDT and CDR2 YYEEEE come from the germline V gene. The V end was cut by 0 bases, the J end by 4 bases, with 1 base between. The CDR3 is 11 amino acids. CDR3 amino acids: CASSLAYGYTF. The CDR3 DNA is TGTGCCAGCAGCTTGGCCTATGGCTACACCTTC.

The V gene is TRBV11-3, the J gene TRBJ2-7, with 7 bases aligning to TRBD2. This CDR3 contains 16 residues. V dropped 0 bases and J dropped 4; count of bases not matched to a gene: 9. Germline values: CDR1 SGHNT, CDR2 YENEEA. CDR3 protein: CASSLDPGGGDYEQYF. As DNA, the CDR3 is TGTGCCAGCAGCTTAGATCCTGGCGGGGGTGATTACGAGCAGTACTTC.

This clone was detected only a few times. J is TRBJ2-1 and V is TRBV4-2; possibly TRBD2 for D (5 bases). The CDR3 has 17 residues. Germline-derived CDR1 and CDR2 are LGHNA and YNFKEQ. V shed 0 bases and J shed 0 bases, with 12 bases lying between them. The CDR3 here is CASSQDRATTSYNEQFF. The CDR3 nucleotides are TGTGCCAGCAGCCAAGATCGGGCGACTACCTCCTACAATGAGCAGTTCTTC.

V usage is TRBV5-4 and J usage is TRBJ2-7; D is unresolved. V lost 4 bases and J 1 base, leaving 15 bases between the germline ends. Per germline, CDR1 SGHNT and CDR2 YYREEE (reference sequence). The CDR3 is 15 residues long. The CDR3 here is CASSPLVAGSYEQYF. In DNA, the CDR3 is TGTGCCAGCAGCCCCCTGGTGGCAGGTTCCTACGAGCAGTACTTC.

This clone was found a few times. J is TRBJ2-7 and V is TRBV11-2; possible D gene TRBD2, 5 bases. The CDR3 sequence is 15 residues long. The germline CDR1 and CDR2 sequences are SGHAT and FQNNGV. Trimming took off 2 bases at V and 3 bases at J, with 14 bases between the two ends. The CDR3 bases are TGTGCCAGCAGCTTAAATCCACGGGATAACTACGAGCAGTACTTC. Translated, it gives CASSLNPRDNYEQYF.

V is TRBV6-5 and J is TRBJ1-6; 7 bases agree with TRBD1. Germline V gene sequence: CDR1 MNHEY, CDR2 SVGAGI. This CDR3 spans 15 amino acids. Unmatched junction bases numbered 10, after V lost 7 bases and J lost 7 bases. CDR3 sequence: CASTQGDRQNSPLHF. The CDR3 DNA reads TGTGCCAGCACCCAGGGGGACCGTCAAAATTCACCCCTCCACTTT.

The gene calls are TRBV9 and TRBJ2-5; 9 bases are shared with TRBD2. The CDR3 runs 17 residues. J was trimmed by 4 bases and V by 0 bases; bases with no gene match: 10. Per germline, CDR1 SGDLS and CDR2 YYNGEE. The CDR3 is CASSVVASGASRETQYF. The CDR3 nucleotides read TGTGCCAGCAGCGTAGTTGCTAGCGGGGCATCCCGAGAGACCCAGTACTTC.

The rearrangement links TRBV10-2 to TRBJ1-2; no definite D call. Trimming cost V 0 bases and J 5 bases, with 10 bases left between them. This CDR3 is built from 14 residues. In germline, CDR1 is WSHSY, CDR2 SAAADI. This CDR3 is CASSESGWQYGYTF. The CDR3 DNA reads TGCGCCAGCAGTGAGTCGGGGTGGCAATATGGCTACACCTTC.

CDR3 DNA: TGTGCCAGCAGCGCCCTTTTTAGCGGGAACTCCTACAATGAGCAGTTCTTC. It specifies CASSALFSGNSYNEQFF. This chain connects TRBV9 to TRBJ2-1, with TRBD2 identical over 8 bases. Germline V gene sequence: CDR1 SGDLS, CDR2 YYNGEE. This CDR3 region has 17 residues. With V trimmed by 3 bases and J by 0 bases, 8 bases remained unmatched.

V is TRBV18 and J is TRBJ2-7; D may be TRBD2 (6 bases). The germline V gene has CDR1 KGHSH and CDR2 LQKENI. Trimming stripped 1 base from V and 6 bases from J, with 19 bases between. The CDR3 runs to 16 residues. For the CDR3, the DNA is TGTGCCAGCTCACCACGGATTGTGGCGGGACTCGGCGAGCAGTACTTC. Protein: CASSPRIVAGLGEQYF.

In DNA, the CDR3 is TGTGCCAGCAGAGCCGGACTAGCGGGAGGGCCTGAAGCCAAAAACATTCAGTACTTC. Its translation: CASRAGLAGGPEAKNIQYF. This chain uses TRBV2 with TRBJ2-4; 15 nucleotides align to TRBD2. Germline-derived CDR1 and CDR2 are SNHLY and FYNNEI. V lost 6 bases to trimming and J lost 0 bases; unmatched junction nucleotides: 9. The CDR3 totals 19 residues.

The rearrangement joins TRBV30 to TRBJ1-2, with D perhaps matching TRBD1 (5 bases). This CDR3 contains 15 residues. Germline V CDR1 and CDR2: GTSNPN, SVGIG (reference sequence). Trimming took off 2 bases at V and 4 bases at J, with 17 bases between the two ends. The CDR3 DNA is TGTGCCTGGAGTATTCAGACAGTTACATTCTATGGCTACACCTTC. Translated, it gives CAWSIQTVTFYGYTF.

This clone was seen repeatedly, ten times or more. This same CDR3 is encoded by further DNA sequences in the sample. V and J are TRBV9 and TRBJ2-1, with 7 nucleotides matching TRBD2. V shed 1 base and J 5 bases; nucleotides not matched to a gene: 3. CDR1 SGDLS and CDR2 YYNGEE come from the germline V gene. The length of the CDR3 is 14 residues. In nucleotides, the CDR3 is TGTGCCAGCAGCGTAAGCGGGGTAAACAATGAGCAGTTCTTC. Protein: CASSVSGVNNEQFF.